The source of this T cell receptor beta chain is a study of cytomegalovirus exposure and HLA in healthy donors. The PCR employed 60 Vbeta primers together with 13 Jbeta primers. Clones were sequenced by immunoSEQ multiplex PCR, and TCRdb holds only the in-frame ones, with some missing. The table records 140,000 to 150,000 clones, about 71% of them present only once. With V trimmed by 2 bases and J by 4 bases, 10 bases remained unmatched. The CDR3 totals 16 residues. Germline-derived CDR1 and CDR2 are KGHSH and LQKENI. The specimen sequenced was PBMCs. The sequence was obtained from a woman aged 55-70 years in good health and CMV-seropositive. The chain employs TRBV18 and TRBJ1-2, with 7 bases that match TRBD1. The CDR3 coding sequence is TGTGCCAGCTCACCAAACGTACAGGGGATTGGCTATGGCTACACCTTC. It is translated as CASSPNVQGIGYGYTF.